This T cell receptor beta chain was sequenced in a study of T cells in Graves' hyperthyroidism and ophthalmopathy. Overall study results and limits: Patients with ophthalmopathy were separated from those with stable hyperthyroidism by a 13 V-J model. Ophthalmopathy onset followed model prediction by a median approximately 6.2 months.

V was shortened by 2 bases and J by 4 bases, with 9 bases between the two germline ends. The CDR3 contains 12 residues. Germline CDR1 GTSNPN, CDR2 SVGIG (reference sequence). The cohort's ophthalmopathy patients, a group with duration under 3 months, had a Clinical Activity Score of at least 3 and a NOSPECS grade of at least 4. The diagnoses drew upon clinical symptoms, serum thyroxine and TRAb, thyroid ultrasound and orbital computed tomography. Using RNA transcripts as the source, TCR beta CDR3 regions were amplified. The primer set for the first-round RT-PCR of the TCR CDR3 was HTBI. TCRdb re-derived calls from the multiplex PCR reads in MiXCR, one entry per CDR3 protein. The sample has about 520,000 distinct CDR3 sequences; less than 25% are singletons. This clonotype was found many times. Its antigen is undetermined.

The material sequenced was blood. This sequence originates from a woman in her 30s with Graves' ophthalmopathy. The chain uses TRBV30 and TRBJ2-7, with D perhaps TRBD1 (6 bases). This CDR3 is CAWSMGAYEQYF. The CDR3 DNA is TGTGCCTGGAGTATGGGGGCTTACGAGCAGTACTTC.